This is a list of T cell receptor beta chains from one sample in a study of shared clonotypes between healthy human individuals. TCRdb's table, derived via immunoSEQ multiplex PCR, lists solely in-frame clones and lacks some. The sample consists of approximately 1.4 million clones, 95% to 99% of them appearing once. The sequencing sample was made of naive CD4+ T cells sorted from blood. These receptors originate from a young man in good health. Each CDR3 is given without its conserved first and last residue.

cdr3_aa j_call v_call
ASSAVTANTGELF TRBJ2-2 TRBV9
ASSPRTQGTYEQY TRBJ2-7 TRBV18
ASSLEWEPYNEQF TRBJ2-1 TRBV5-1
ASSLADTSYNEQF TRBJ2-1 TRBV5-1
ASSFWRRNEKLF TRBJ1-4 TRBV28
ASSPTSGTSYEQY TRBJ2-7 TRBV18
AWLGRAGTEAF TRBJ1-1 TRBV30
ASSELLGYT TRBJ1-2 TRBV2
ASAKDTFNEKLF TRBJ1-4 TRBV5-1
ASSRGVPSGTSYNEQF TRBJ2-1 TRBV7-6
ASSLSGTMETQY TRBJ2-5 TRBV28
ASQTSPYTGELF TRBJ2-2 TRBV28
ASSSGTSGRNEQF TRBJ2-1 TRBV7-7
ASSVEDRGKTDTQY TRBJ2-3 TRBV9
ASSYSRVQETQY TRBJ2-5 TRBV6-5
ASRRDTVDEQF TRBJ2-1 TRBV19
ASSLQAGEETQY TRBJ2-5 TRBV5-1
ASSVRTGELF TRBJ2-2 TRBV9
SVGPTTGDGGAVNEQF TRBJ2-1 TRBV29-1
ASSLDPGGTEKLF TRBJ1-4 TRBV5-1
ASSRGTGGASGELF TRBJ2-2 TRBV19
ASSWVGKAF TRBJ1-1 TRBV28
ASSKDRGNYEQY TRBJ2-7 TRBV5-1
ASSLLGGSTGELF TRBJ2-2 TRBV27
ASSDSGFGTEAF TRBJ1-1 TRBV6-1
ASSSGAEQY TRBJ2-7 TRBV2
ASSNFRGWETQY TRBJ2-5 TRBV27
ASSLGMAGANTGELF TRBJ2-2 TRBV7-2
ASTGLQETQY TRBJ2-5 TRBV11-2
ASSIEGLSGNTIY TRBJ1-3 TRBV19
ASSVGGANVLT TRBJ2-6 TRBV9
ASSFMTGGLGETQY TRBJ2-5 TRBV27
ASSLDPGRDTEAF TRBJ1-1 TRBV11-2
AWGAGFREQF TRBJ2-1 TRBV30
ASSRGGHEKLF TRBJ1-4 TRBV18
ASSHLGDSYEQY TRBJ2-7 TRBV14
ASSLDGAISYEQY TRBJ2-7 TRBV7-2
ASRLSRDREFTNEKLF TRBJ1-4 TRBV27
ASSPTDWYGYT TRBJ1-2 TRBV14
AISERLNYQPQH TRBJ1-5 TRBV10-3
ASSLVLAYNEQF TRBJ2-1 TRBV5-1
ASSQDLTGSAGNTIY TRBJ1-3 TRBV4-3
ASSSLLRGYEQY TRBJ2-7 TRBV13
ASSMGSSVWYNEQF TRBJ2-1 TRBV19
ASSLESYEQY TRBJ2-7 TRBV7-8
VRSPPREGNQPQH TRBJ1-5 TRBV7-5
ASSNYREQY TRBJ2-7 TRBV28
ASDVKSTDTQY TRBJ2-3 TRBV28
ASSLAGQDYEQY TRBJ2-7 TRBV5-1
ASSLGRTANYGYT TRBJ1-2 TRBV5-6
ASSLGGPSTDTQY TRBJ2-3 TRBV7-3